This T cell receptor (beta chain) emerged from a study of blood T cell repertoires in COVID-19. At the level of the study: Some COVID-19 samples were acute and others convalescent; all came from the United States, Italy and Spain. Sources were T cells, B-cell-depleted T cells, or PBMCs; the material itself was cDNA or gDNA.

Participants were aged about 18 to 95 years, lived in 24 US areas, and enrolled virtually. Recovered Cohort 3 donors showed two negative PCRs, clearance, or symptom resolution. V lost 0 bases to trimming and J lost 8 bases, with 16 bases between them. Germline loops: CDR1 MNHEY, CDR2 SMNVEV (reference sequence). The CDR3 has 15 amino acids. Profiled with immunoSEQ multiplex PCR; TCRdb holds only in-frame clones, not every one. The table has some 170,000 clones, roughly 88% seen once; the top ten hold around 15%. This chain joins TRBV27 and TRBJ1-1; TRBD1 is a possible D gene (6 bases). This sequence was found in a man aged 45 to 65 who had recovered from COVID-19. The sample was PBMCs or T cells enriched from blood (not recorded which). The CDR3 bases are TGTGCCAGCAGTTTATCTAACAGGGTATGGGAAGAAGCTTTCTTT. Amino acids: CASSLSNRVWEEAFF.